Below, 3 T cell receptor beta chains from the same sample are listed, as sequenced in a study of graft-versus-host responses after intestinal transplantation. No cognate antigen is known for these TCRs. Sequencing was performed with immunoSEQ multiplex PCR; in TCRdb, only in-frame clones are kept and a portion is missing. This repertoire shows approximately 70,000 clones, around 92% found once; its top ten account for 2.5%. This specimen consisted of unstimulated CD8+ T cells sorted from spleen or lymph node cells, obtained before intestinal transplant. These receptors all come from a human donor who received an intestinal transplant.

The chain joins TRBV9 to TRBJ2-1, with 10 nucleotides matching TRBD2. Looked up from germline, CDR1 is SGDLS and CDR2 is YYNGEE. The CDR3 is made up of 15 amino acids. Trimming at V came to 8 bases and at J to 5 bases, leaving 10 bases not matched to a gene. The CDR3, as DNA: TGTGCCAGTTCTGAGGGGCTAGCGGGGGACAATGAGCAGTTCTTC. This translates into CASSEGLAGDNEQFF.

The V and J genes are TRBV7-2 and TRBJ2-6; 7 nucleotides match TRBD2. CDR3 size: 19 residues. Germline V gene data show CDR1 as SGHTA and CDR2 as FQGNSA. After removal of 0 bases from V and 0 bases from J, the junction contained 8 bases not matched to a gene. CDR3 DNA: TGTGCCAGCAGCTTAGCGCGTTGGGGGGGAAGCTCTGGGGCCAACGTCCTGACTTTC. It yields the protein CASSLARWGGSSGANVLTF. The complete variable domain, with remaining parts taken from reference TRBV7-2 and TRBJ2-6, reads GAGVSQSPSNKVTEKGKDVELRCDPISGHTALYWYRQSLGQGLEFLIYFQGNSAPDKSGLPSDRFSAERTGGSVSTLTIQRTQQEDSAVYLCASSLARWGGSSGANVLTFGAGSRLTVL.

The chain is built from TRBV9 and TRBJ2-1, with 8 positions matching TRBD1. The V gene's germline CDR1 is SGDLS and CDR2 YYNGEE. V gave up 4 bases and J gave up 6 bases; unmatched junction bases: 6. This CDR3 is built from 14 residues. CDR3 sequence (DNA): TGTGCCAGCAGCATACAGGGGGTCACCAATGAGCAGTTCTTC. Residues: CASSIQGVTNEQFF.